This T cell receptor beta chain was recorded in a study of CD8 T cells in Susac syndrome. Germline CDR1 and CDR2: MGHRA and YSYEKL. Trimming removed 1 base at V and 1 base at J, with 15 bases between. The CDR3 is 17 amino acids. RNA, at about 0.5 to 1 ug, was reverse transcribed with random hexamers. Amplification of TCR beta CDR3 spanned 54 Vbeta and 13 Jbeta via immunoSEQ multiplex PCR. TCRdb re-derived calls from the immunoSEQ multiplex PCR reads in MiXCR, one entry per CDR3 protein. The sample consists of more than 200,000 distinct CDR3 sequences, 90% to 95% of them appearing once. The specimen was CD4+ T cells from PBMCs. This receptor was identified in a human donor with multiple sclerosis. The chain joins TRBV4-1 to TRBJ2-3; no clear D gene. Written as DNA, the CDR3 is TGCGCCAGCAGCCAAGCTAGACGGACGGGCCGCACAGATACGCAGTATTTT. This codes for CASSQARRTGRTDTQYF.